The clone carrying this T cell receptor beta chain has a handful of counts. This entry comes from a study of blood T cell repertoires in COVID-19. Looking at the study overall: The samples span acute and convalescent COVID-19 from the United States, Italy and Spain. Sample material is recorded as cDNA or gDNA derived from T cells, B-cell-depleted T cells, or PBMCs.

Authors' data handling: The authors estimated nucleated cell counts from reference gene primer amplification. Sequencing was performed with immunoSEQ multiplex PCR; in TCRdb, only in-frame clones are kept and a portion is missing. V and J calls and clone size follow that table, whereas D and trimming were derived from the DNA. Among approximately 210,000 clones listed, about 88% were seen once. Losses at the gene ends were 2 bases for V and 5 bases for J; bases not matched to a gene: 13. CDR1 is SGHVS, CDR2 FQNEAQ, per germline. The CDR3 has 18 amino acids. The chain recombines TRBV7-8 with TRBJ2-3, with 10 bases that match TRBD2. This clonotype was sampled from a woman between 40 and 50 years old who had recovered from COVID-19. The sequencing sample was made of peripheral blood. DNA for the CDR3: TGTGCCAGCAGCTTAAGGGACGTAGCGGGAGGCTCATTAGATACGCAGTATTTT. Translating gives CASSLRDVAGGSLDTQYF. Full variable domain (outside the CDR3, taken from reference TRBV7-8 and TRBJ2-3): GAGVSQSPRYKVAKRGQDVALRCDPISGHVSLFWYQQALGQGPEFLTYFQNEAQLDKSGLPSDRFFAERPEGSVSTLKIQRTQQEDSAVYLCASSLRDVAGGSLDTQYFGPGTRLTVL.